These 7 T cell receptor beta chains originate from one sample sequenced in a study of blood T cell repertoires in COVID-19. TCRdb's table, derived via immunoSEQ multiplex PCR, lists solely in-frame clones and lacks some. In the table there are a few hundred thousand clones, approximately 89% of which are singletons. Material: PBMCs or T cells enriched from blood (not recorded which). All receptors derive from a man under 40 who had recovered from COVID-19.

V usage is TRBV7-8 and J usage is TRBJ1-2, with 10 bases that match TRBD1. V lost 4 bases, J lost 3 bases, and 8 bases stayed unmatched. Germline CDR1 is SGHVS and CDR2 is FQNEAQ. CDR3 length equals 16 residues. In nucleotides, the CDR3 is TGTGCCAGCAGCTCGACCCCGGGACAGGGGTACTATGGCTACACCTTC. Amino acid sequence: CASSSTPGQGYYGYTF.

The chain couples TRBV5-1 to TRBJ2-5; D is undetermined. Trimming left V 1 base short and J 0 bases short, with 7 bases between. The germline V gene has CDR1 SGHRS and CDR2 YFSETQ. This CDR3 spans 14 amino acids. Here the CDR3 DNA reads TGCGCCAGCAGCTTGCAACACAACCAAGAGACCCAGTACTTC. Translation gives CASSLQHNQETQYF.

V usage is TRBV7-8 and J usage is TRBJ2-1; 7 bases are shared with TRBD2. Unmatched junction bases numbered 13, after V lost 5 bases and J lost 6 bases. The CDR3 spans 16 residues. CDR1 and CDR2 (germline): SGHVS, FQNEAQ. The CDR3 DNA reads TGTGCCAGCAGCCTGAACGGACTAGTTCCCTCCAATGAGCAGTTCTTC. Amino acid sequence: CASSLNGLVPSNEQFF.

The chain uses TRBV6-4 and TRBJ1-6; 10 nucleotides agree with TRBD1. CDR3 length: 16 amino acids. Losses at the gene ends were 1 base for V and 10 bases for J; bases not matched to a gene: 7. Germline V gives CDR1 MRHNA, CDR2 SNTAGT. This CDR3 reads CASSDFLDRGQSPLHF. The CDR3 bases are TGTGCCAGCAGTGACTTCCTAGACAGGGGGCAATCACCCCTCCACTTT.

This chain connects TRBV2 to TRBJ1-2; a weak D match, TRBD1 (6 bases). The germline V and J ends were trimmed by 8 bases and 5 bases, with 15 bases remaining between them. CDR3 length equals 13 residues. The germline V gene encodes CDR1 SNHLY and CDR2 FYNNEI. The DNA of the CDR3 is TGTGCCAGCGGTGGGGGGCGCGGGTATGGCTACACCTTC. Protein product: CASGGGRGYGYTF.

The V call is TRBV3-1 (or the pseudogene TRBV3-2), the J call TRBJ2-5; 11 nucleotides agree with TRBD2. Trimming at V came to 0 bases and at J to 5 bases, leaving 8 bases not matched to a gene. Looked up from germline, CDR1 is LGHDT and CDR2 is YNNKEL (reference sequence). The CDR3 covers 17 residues. The CDR3 is CASSQERLAGGRETQYF. DNA of the CDR3: TGTGCCAGCAGCCAAGAACGGCTAGCGGGGGGCAGGGAGACCCAGTACTTC.

This clone was counted a single time. The chain couples TRBV27 to TRBJ2-1, with 8 bases identical to TRBD2. The CDR3 is made up of 20 amino acids. The V segment lost 3 bases and the J segment 0 bases; nucleotides outside the gene matches: 16. Per the germline V gene, CDR1 is MNHEY and CDR2 is SMNVEV (reference sequence). CDR3 loop: CASSFPLAGGTVSSYNEQFF. CDR3 bases: TGTGCCAGCAGTTTTCCCTTGGCGGGGGGTACGGTGAGCTCCTACAATGAGCAGTTCTTC.